This T cell receptor (beta chain) comes out of a study of human T cells and chemical hapten exposure. The overall study: After 6 days, upper back 0.01% DPC patch tests were scored. Study-wide results and caveats: TCRs above 1 in 1000 frequency did not change with DPC sensitization.

A single record per CDR3 protein comes from TCRdb applying MiXCR to the RACE reads. The table shows 300,000 to 450,000 distinct CDR3 sequences, with approximately 5.1% occurring only once. The CDR3 has 14 residues. Trimming left V 4 bases short and J 3 bases short, with 11 bases between. The V gene's germline CDR1 is SGHAT and CDR2 FQDESV (reference sequence). Remarks on this clonotype: Its antigen remains unidentified.

Specified time point: pre-sensitization, week 0. Treatment described: therapeutic diphenylcyclopropenone sensitization with weekly scalp DPC. Participating donors were patients with alopecia, aged 18 to 70 years, considered appropriate candidates for DPC. Unfractionated whole blood served as the source for total RNA extraction. This TCR was sampled from a woman aged 45-60 years with alopecia areata. Some clones in this sample may be carry-over from other donors' samples. V gene TRBV11-1 combines with J gene TRBJ2-3; D is perhaps TRBD2 (6 bases). The sample in question was whole blood, obtained in connection with sensitization to the hapten diphenylcyclopropenone (DPC). As DNA, the CDR3 is TGTGCCAGCAGCTCAGAGGGACTTACAGATACGCAGTATTTT. It codes for CASSSEGLTDTQYF.